This T cell receptor (beta chain) was sequenced during a study of blood T cell repertoires in COVID-19. Study details: Sites across the United States, Italy and Spain contributed samples from acute and convalescent COVID-19. Nucleic acid was either cDNA or gDNA, and it came from T cells, B-cell-depleted T cells, or PBMCs.

The CDR3 runs to 15 residues. The V and J ends lost 3 bases and 3 bases respectively, with 11 bases between them. Germline loops: CDR1 MNHEY, CDR2 SVGAGI. Method: immunoSEQ multiplex PCR; TCRdb's copy keeps in-frame clones and lacks some. The sample shows over 300,000 clones, 89% of them seen only once. The genes are TRBV6-5 and TRBJ1-4; D not certain. This TCR was recovered from a man in his forties with acute or convalescent COVID-19. Sequencing was performed on peripheral blood. Here the CDR3 reads CASSYLSESNEKLFF. The DNA for the CDR3 is TGTGCCAGCAGTTATCTGTCAGAATCTAATGAAAAACTGTTTTTT.